This T cell receptor (beta chain) derives from a study of metastatic and nonmetastatic thyroid tumors. Patients were all untreated before their thyroid surgery. In this sample, this clone turned up a few times. Trimming shortened V by 3 bases and J by 6 bases, and 15 bases separated the two germline ends. Per germline, CDR1 MDHEN and CDR2 SYDVKM. The CDR3 consists of 15 residues. MiXCR re-clonotyped the PCR reads for TCRdb. The sample holds 30,000 to 40,000 clones; roughly 19% are singletons and the top ten take around an eighth. The sample consisted of blood. The chain joins TRBV28 to TRBJ1-5, with D hard to call. The receptor was isolated from a male donor with papillary thyroid cancer or a benign thyroid nodule (not recorded which). Some clones in this sample may be carry-over from other donors' samples. CDR3 nucleotides: TGTGCCAGCAGTTTGGAAGGGAAGACGATTCAGCCCCAGCATTTT. Translating gives CASSLEGKTIQPQHF.